This T cell receptor beta chain was captured by sequencing in a study of identical twins. This clonotype occurred many times. Template switching added a universal primer site; cDNA carried unique molecular identifiers. TCRdb re-analysed the 5' RACE reads in MiXCR, keeping a single row per CDR3 protein. The sample records 130,000 to 150,000 distinct CDR3 sequences, approximately 4% being singletons. The TCR sequence derives from a man aged 18 to 30 in good health. The material sequenced was memory T cells sorted from blood.

As DNA, the CDR3 is TGTGCCAGCAGCTATGAAGGGGAAGTTGGGACCCAGTACTTC. This codes for CASSYEGEVGTQYF. V gene TRBV12-3 or TRBV12-4 combines with J gene TRBJ2-5, with a possible D match to TRBD1 (5 bases). The CDR3 extends over 14 amino acids. The ends were cut back, 6 bases at V and 7 bases at J, with 18 bases in the middle.